These T cell receptor beta chains were read from a single sample in a study of spatial heterogeneity in lung cancer. TCRdb processed the 5' RACE reads anew with MiXCR; each CDR3 protein has one entry. The sample includes about 38,000 distinct CDR3 sequences, less than 6% seen only once; the top ten take 11%. This specimen consisted of PBMCs, obtained at surgery. The receptors were gathered from a male donor with early-stage non-small cell lung cancer. Both conserved end residues are part of each CDR3. Fields, in order: V gene, D gene, J gene, clone size, CDR3 protein, CDR3 DNA. The D gene is left open where the match is weak. Not all rows give a size; the values are once, few, many and, for expanded clones, a class.

V: TRBV12-3/TRBV12-4; D: -; J: TRBJ1-5; size: many; CDR3: CASSRDNRNQPQHF; DNA: TGTGCCAGCAGTCGGGACAATCGCAATCAGCCCCAGCATTTT
V: TRBV28; D: TRBD1; J: TRBJ2-7; size: many; CDR3: CASSSAGTDAYEQYF; DNA: TGTGCCAGCAGTAGCGCCGGGACAGATGCCTACGAGCAGTACTTC
V: TRBV3-1; D: -; J: TRBJ2-3; size: many; CDR3: CASSQDGSSTDTQYF; DNA: TGTGCCAGCAGCCAAGATGGCAGTAGCACAGATACGCAGTATTTT
V: TRBV2; D: -; J: TRBJ1-1; size: few; CDR3: CASSFSRGNTEAFF; DNA: TGTGCCAGCAGTTTCTCCAGGGGGAACACTGAAGCTTTCTTT
V: TRBV11-3; D: -; J: TRBJ1-6; size: few; CDR3: CASSLANSPLHF; DNA: TGTGCCAGCAGCTTAGCGAATTCACCCCTCCACTTT
V: TRBV10-3; D: -; J: TRBJ1-5; size: many; CDR3: CAISTGTGAGLGNQPQHF; DNA: TGTGCCATCAGTACCGGGACCGGGGCTGGGTTGGGCAATCAGCCCCAGCATTTT
V: TRBV12-3/TRBV12-4; D: -; J: TRBJ1-6; size: few; CDR3: CASSLAGTRSPLHF; DNA: TGTGCCAGCAGTTTAGCCGGGACGAGATCACCCCTCCACTTT
V: TRBV19; D: -; J: TRBJ1-4; size: -; CDR3: CASSTSTGRLFF; DNA: TGTGCCAGTAGTACGTCGACAGGACGGCTGTTTTTT
V: TRBV30; D: -; J: TRBJ2-7; size: -; CDR3: CAWSPGYYEQYF; DNA: TGTGCCTGGAGTCCGGGGTACTACGAGCAGTACTTC
V: TRBV30; D: -; J: TRBJ2-1; size: many; CDR3: CAWSGGGYGSYNEQFF; DNA: TGTGCCTGGAGTGGAGGAGGCTACGGGTCCTACAATGAGCAGTTCTTC
V: TRBV20-1; D: -; J: TRBJ1-6; size: few; CDR3: CSASTDCFSPLHF; DNA: TGCAGTGCTAGTACGGACTGTTTTTCACCCCTCCACTTT
V: TRBV12-3/TRBV12-4; D: -; J: TRBJ1-5; size: -; CDR3: CASAPGPVQPQHF; DNA: TGTGCCAGCGCCCCGGGGCCCGTGCAGCCCCAGCATTTT
V: TRBV12-3/TRBV12-4; D: -; J: TRBJ1-1; size: many; CDR3: CASSFGSRSTEAFF; DNA: TGTGCCAGCAGTTTTGGCTCTCGAAGCACTGAAGCTTTCTTT
V: TRBV2; D: -; J: TRBJ2-2; size: few; CDR3: CASSVNPQTGGELFF; DNA: TGTGCCAGCAGTGTAAACCCCCAGACTGGCGGGGAGCTGTTTTTT
V: TRBV3-1; D: TRBD2; J: TRBJ2-4; size: many; CDR3: CASSQGVAGGPVSIQYF; DNA: TGTGCCAGCAGCCAAGGAGTAGCGGGGGGGCCGGTCAGCATTCAGTACTTC
V: TRBV20-1; D: -; J: TRBJ1-3; size: many; CDR3: CSARGESGNTIYF; DNA: TGCAGTGCTAGAGGTGAATCTGGAAACACCATATATTTT
V: TRBV12-3/TRBV12-4; D: -; J: TRBJ1-1; size: many; CDR3: CASSFNTLNTEAFF; DNA: TGTGCCAGCAGTTTTAACACCCTGAACACTGAAGCTTTCTTT
V: TRBV3-1; D: TRBD1; J: TRBJ2-3; size: many; CDR3: CASSQRQGRDTQYF; DNA: TGTGCCAGCAGCCAGAGACAGGGACGGGACACGCAGTATTTT
V: TRBV29-1; D: TRBD2; J: TRBJ2-1; size: many; CDR3: CSVDWRGSSYNEQFF; DNA: TGCAGCGTTGATTGGCGGGGGAGCAGTTACAATGAGCAGTTCTTC
V: TRBV28; D: TRBD1; J: TRBJ1-1; size: many; CDR3: CASSLGQGATAFF; DNA: TGTGCCAGCAGTCTGGGACAGGGGGCGACGGCTTTCTTT
V: TRBV4-3; D: -; J: TRBJ1-2; size: -; CDR3: CASSQDLTPTYGYTF; DNA: TGCGCCAGCAGCCAAGACCTGACTCCTACCTATGGCTACACCTTC
V: TRBV20-1; D: -; J: TRBJ2-2; size: -; CDR3: CSAPRTHGELFF; DNA: TGCAGTGCTCCGCGGACCCACGGGGAGCTGTTTTTT
V: TRBV7-2; D: TRBD2; J: TRBJ2-5; size: -; CDR3: CASSFKRGGGETQYF; DNA: TGTGCCAGCAGCTTTAAGCGGGGGGGCGGAGAGACCCAGTACTTC
V: TRBV12-3/TRBV12-4; D: -; J: TRBJ1-5; size: many; CDR3: CASSLGVGTQPQHF; DNA: TGTGCCAGCAGTTTAGGGGTTGGTACTCAGCCCCAGCATTTT
V: TRBV20-1; D: TRBD2; J: TRBJ2-3; size: medium-sized; CDR3: CSALAGETDTQYF; DNA: TGCAGTGCTTTAGCGGGGGAGACAGATACGCAGTATTTT
V: TRBV7-9; D: -; J: TRBJ1-2; size: many; CDR3: CASSLAPSDYGYTF; DNA: TGTGCCAGCAGCTTAGCTCCCTCCGACTATGGCTACACCTTC
V: TRBV9; D: -; J: TRBJ2-3; size: many; CDR3: CASSVVSADTQYF; DNA: TGTGCCAGCAGCGTAGTATCAGCGGATACGCAGTATTTT
V: TRBV12-3/TRBV12-4; D: -; J: TRBJ1-1; size: many; CDR3: CASSLERGTEAFF; DNA: TGTGCCAGCAGTTTGGAAAGGGGCACTGAAGCTTTCTTT
V: TRBV9; D: -; J: TRBJ2-3; size: few; CDR3: CASSVGGGVSTDTQYF; DNA: TGTGCCAGCAGCGTAGGTGGCGGGGTCTCCACAGATACGCAGTATTTT
V: TRBV9; D: -; J: TRBJ2-5; size: many; CDR3: CASSVDGRGETQYF; DNA: TGTGCCAGCAGCGTAGATGGAAGGGGAGAGACCCAGTACTTC
V: TRBV20-1; D: -; J: TRBJ1-3; size: many; CDR3: CSARAYRISGNTIYF; DNA: TGCAGTGCTAGAGCATATCGGATCTCTGGAAACACCATATATTTT
V: TRBV3-1; D: -; J: TRBJ1-2; size: few; CDR3: CASSQDGGKVGYTF; DNA: TGTGCCAGCAGCCAAGACGGGGGAAAGGTTGGCTACACCTTC
V: TRBV7-2; D: TRBD2; J: TRBJ2-7; size: many; CDR3: CASSKSSGVSYEQYF; DNA: TGTGCCAGCAGCAAGTCTAGCGGGGTCTCCTACGAGCAGTACTTC
V: TRBV7-9; D: TRBD1; J: TRBJ1-2; size: many; CDR3: CASRPGTGEYGYTF; DNA: TGTGCCAGCAGGCCCGGGACAGGAGAATATGGCTACACCTTC
V: TRBV7-6; D: TRBD1; J: TRBJ2-2; size: few; CDR3: CASSRGQGGTGELFF; DNA: TGTGCCAGCAGCCGGGGACAGGGTGGCACCGGGGAGCTGTTTTTT
V: TRBV6-2/TRBV6-3; D: -; J: TRBJ1-5; size: -; CDR3: CASSSSPGDQPQHF; DNA: TGTGCCAGCAGTAGTAGCCCGGGGGACCAGCCCCAGCATTTT